What follows are 27 T cell receptor beta chains derived from one specimen sequenced in a study of cytomegalovirus exposure and HLA in healthy donors. Amplification used 60 Vbeta primers and 13 Jbeta primers. TCRdb's table, derived via immunoSEQ multiplex PCR, lists solely in-frame clones and lacks some. This sample has some 130,000 clones, with roughly 82% found just once. The sequenced sample consisted of PBMCs. These receptors were obtained from a male donor in good health and CMV-seropositive.

This chain links TRBV18 with TRBJ1-1; tentatively, D is TRBD1 (6 bases). This CDR3 is 13 amino acids long. The V end was cut by 4 bases, the J end by 1 base, with 7 bases between. The V gene's germline CDR1 is KGHSH and CDR2 LQKENI. The CDR3 loop reads CASSLQGNTEAFF. The CDR3 nucleotides read TGTGCCAGCTCACTACAGGGGAACACTGAAGCTTTCTTT.

This clone was recorded once. The chain carries TRBV5-4 and TRBJ1-2; no firm D call. CDR1 and CDR2 (germline): SGHNT, YYREEE (reference sequence). Trimming cost V 4 bases and J 8 bases, with 21 bases left between them. The CDR3 loop spans 15 amino acids. In DNA form, the CDR3 reads TGTGCCAGCAGCCCCGGCCTAATTGGAGCGGGGGGCTACACCTTC. It yields the protein CASSPGLIGAGGYTF.

CDR3 sequence reads: CASRRLVGIQETQYF. CDR3 coding DNA: TGTGCCAGCAGACGCCTCGTGGGCATTCAAGAGACCCAGTACTTC. The chain employs TRBV6-5 and TRBJ2-5, with D unclear. The ends were cut back, 6 bases at V and 2 bases at J, with 16 bases in the middle. CDR1 MNHEY and CDR2 SVGAGI come from the germline V gene. The CDR3 is 15 amino acids.

The sample holds a few counts of this clone. The chain combines TRBV19 with TRBJ2-1; a weak D match, TRBD2 (5 bases). Germline CDR1 is LNHDA and CDR2 is SQIVND (reference sequence). The CDR3 loop spans 15 amino acids. The V gene lost 6 bases and the J gene lost 5 bases, with 17 bases spanning the gap. The CDR3 sequence is CASSPGSGGNNEQFF. The CDR3, as DNA: TGTGCCAGTAGCCCGGGGAGCGGCGGAAACAATGAGCAGTTCTTC.

The CDR3 bases are TGTGCCATCCGGGGACAGGGGATTGAAGCTTTCTTT. Translation: CAIRGQGIEAFF. The rearrangement links TRBV10-3 to TRBJ1-1; TRBD1 matches 10 bases. Germline-derived CDR1 and CDR2 are ENHRY and SYGVKD. J was trimmed by 7 bases and V by 8 bases; bases with no gene match: 4. The CDR3 length is 12 residues.

This clone was detected only a few times. The chain combines TRBV7-2 with TRBJ1-5; tentative D call: TRBD1 (6 bases). The CDR3 loop spans 16 amino acids. Per germline, CDR1 SGHTA and CDR2 FQGNSA. The V end was cut by 1 base, the J end by 2 bases, with 12 bases between. The CDR3 sequence is CASSLGGQRRNQPQHF. DNA of the CDR3: TGTGCCAGCAGCTTAGGGGGGCAGAGACGCAATCAGCCCCAGCATTTT. Variable domain in full (rest from reference TRBV7-2 and TRBJ1-5): GAGVSQSPSNKVTEKGKDVELRCDPISGHTALYWYRQSLGQGLEFLIYFQGNSAPDKSGLPSDRFSAERTGGSVSTLTIQRTQQEDSAVYLCASSLGGQRRNQPQHFGDGTRLSIL.

In nucleotides, the CDR3 is TGTGCCAGCTCACCAGGGGGGTTTGCCTACGAGCAGTACTTC. It yields the protein CASSPGGFAYEQYF. The chain has TRBV18 and TRBJ2-7, with D perhaps matching TRBD2 (6 bases). Trimming left V 2 bases short and J 2 bases short, with 10 bases between. The CDR3 spans 14 residues. CDR1 and CDR2 from the germline V gene are KGHSH and LQKENI.

The chain links TRBV10-3 to TRBJ2-5, with 14 bases fitting TRBD2. The closer fit of TRBJ2-7 to the DNA end suggests the J call may be wrong. The CDR3 has 13 amino acids. The germline CDR1 and CDR2 sequences are ENHRY and SYGVKD. The CDR3 bases are TGTGCCATCGGGACTAGCGGGAGTTACGAGCAGTACTTC. Its translation: CAIGTSGSYEQYF.

The chain carries TRBV7-2 and TRBJ2-3; D call uncertain. Germline-derived CDR1 and CDR2 are SGHTA and FQGNSA. V was cut by 5 bases and J by 5 bases, with 14 bases left in between. The CDR3 covers 14 residues. The CDR3 here is CASSPGRVIDTQYF. The CDR3 nucleotides are TGTGCCAGCAGCCCCGGCCGGGTAATAGATACGCAGTATTTT.

V gene TRBV5-1 combines with J gene TRBJ1-3; 7 nucleotides agree with TRBD1. The CDR3 covers 15 residues. The germline V gene has CDR1 SGHRS and CDR2 YFSETQ. Losses at the gene ends were 4 bases for V and 5 bases for J; bases not matched to a gene: 9. CDR3 nucleotide sequence: TGCGCCAGCAGCCCTCTTGGGACAGCGAGAAACACCATATATTTT. Translated, it gives CASSPLGTARNTIYF.

The chain has TRBV19 and TRBJ1-5; TRBD1 is a possible D gene (6 bases). In germline, CDR1 is LNHDA, CDR2 SQIVND (reference sequence). Trimming took off 7 bases at V and 6 bases at J, with 16 bases between the two ends. This CDR3 region has 14 residues. CDR3 amino acids: CASKSGGGGQPQHF. In DNA, the CDR3 is TGTGCCAGTAAGTCGGGGGGCGGGGGTCAGCCCCAGCATTTT.

The chain joins TRBV19 to TRBJ1-5; D perhaps matches TRBD1 (5 bases). Germline loops: CDR1 LNHDA, CDR2 SQIVND (reference sequence). Trimming removed 4 bases from V and 3 bases from J, with 16 bases in between. This CDR3 has 16 amino acids. CDR3 amino acids: CASSNGGGSVNQPQHF. Here the CDR3 DNA reads TGTGCCAGTAGTAATGGGGGAGGGTCGGTCAATCAGCCCCAGCATTTT.

Only a few counts were recorded for this clone. V gene TRBV9 combines with J gene TRBJ2-3; possibly TRBD2 for D (6 bases). Germline CDR1 SGDLS, CDR2 YYNGEE. The V gene lost 0 bases and the J gene lost 3 bases, with 8 bases spanning the gap. The CDR3 is 14 residues long. CDR3 coding DNA: TGTGCCAGCAGCGTAGTCCTAGCGACAGATACGCAGTATTTT. Its translation: CASSVVLATDTQYF.

The chain recombines TRBV5-6 with TRBJ1-1, with 9 bases that match TRBD1. Germline lookup yields CDR1 SGHDT and CDR2 YYEEEE. V shed 4 bases, J shed 11 bases, and the junction held 6 bases outside the gene matches. This CDR3 region has 12 residues. CDR3 sequence reads: CASSAGTGSAFF. The DNA of the CDR3 is TGTGCCAGCAGCGCCGGGACAGGGTCTGCTTTCTTT.

The V call is TRBV13, the J call TRBJ1-3; 10 nucleotides line up with TRBD1. The CDR3 runs 16 residues. The germline V gene has CDR1 PRHDT and CDR2 FYEKMQ (reference sequence). V trimming: 5 bases; J trimming: 4 bases; junction bases outside the gene matches: 8. The CDR3 DNA follows: TGTGCCAGCAGCCGCCGGGACAGGGGTACCGGAAACACCATATATTTT. It is translated as CASSRRDRGTGNTIYF.

CDR3 amino acids: CASSNGQGTYEQYF. The DNA of the CDR3 is TGTGCCAGCAGTAATGGACAGGGAACCTACGAGCAGTACTTC. The rearrangement uses TRBV6-5 and TRBJ2-7; TRBD1 agrees at 8 bases. The ends lost 5 bases at V and 2 bases at J; junction bases unmatched: 5. This CDR3 comprises 14 residues. The germline CDR1 and CDR2 sequences are MNHEY and SVGAGI.

V usage is TRBV19 and J usage is TRBJ1-6; 8 bases are a match to TRBD1. The ends lost 6 bases at V and 8 bases at J; junction bases unmatched: 9. CDR3 length: 15 amino acids. Germline-derived CDR1 and CDR2 are LNHDA and SQIVND (reference sequence). CDR3 in DNA: TGTGCCAGTAGGAATCAGGGGGCCGGGGATTCACCCCTCCACTTT. Its protein product is CASRNQGAGDSPLHF.

This clone was observed once. The genes are TRBV28 and TRBJ1-4; possible D gene TRBD1, 6 bases. V was cut by 6 bases and J by 7 bases, with 12 bases left in between. CDR1 MDHEN and CDR2 SYDVKM come from the germline V gene. This CDR3 has 13 amino acids. This chain's CDR3 is CASRFRGREKLFF. CDR3 DNA: TGTGCCAGCAGATTCAGGGGCCGTGAAAAACTGTTTTTT.

This rearrangement joins TRBV29-1 to TRBJ2-5; TRBD1 might be the D (6 bases). The J call may be in error: the DNA end matches TRBJ2-7 better. The germline V gene encodes CDR1 SQVTM and CDR2 ANQGSEA. The CDR3 contains 11 residues. CDR3 DNA: TGCAGCGCAGGGGAAGGGTACGAGCAGTACTTC. Its translation: CSAGEGYEQYF.

The gene calls are TRBV6-1 and TRBJ2-5, with D unclear. CDR1 is MNHNS, CDR2 SASEGT, per germline. The CDR3 is 14 amino acids. Trimming shortened V by 1 base and J by 6 bases, and 12 bases separated the two germline ends. The CDR3 DNA reads as TGTGCCAGCAGTGAAGACGAAATTAGTAAGACCCAGTACTTC. Its protein product is CASSEDEISKTQYF.

This chain joins TRBV11-3 and TRBJ2-5; tentative D call: TRBD1 (5 bases). TRBJ2-7 matches the DNA end more closely, so the J call is doubtful. Germline lookup yields CDR1 SGHNT and CDR2 YENEEA. The CDR3 runs to 13 residues. The CDR3 loop reads CASSLDQGYEQYF. CDR3 sequence (DNA): TGTGCCAGCAGCTTAGATCAGGGCTACGAGCAGTACTTC.

The CDR3 loop is CASSLSYDYEQYF. DNA for the CDR3: TGTGCCAGCAGTTTATCCTACGATTACGAGCAGTACTTC. The V and J genes are TRBV27 and TRBJ2-7; no clear D gene. This CDR3 contains 13 residues. The ends were cut back, 0 bases at V and 4 bases at J, with 7 bases in the middle. The germline CDR1 and CDR2 sequences are MNHEY and SMNVEV (reference sequence).

This chain connects TRBV9 to TRBJ2-1, with D perhaps TRBD1 (6 bases). Between the trimmed V and J ends, which lost 4 bases and 6 bases, there was a span of 17 bases. The CDR3 runs to 15 residues. Germline lookup yields CDR1 SGDLS and CDR2 YYNGEE. In nucleotides, the CDR3 is TGTGCCAGCAGCCTAAGGGGGAGAAAGGCCAATGAGCAGTTCTTC. It codes for CASSLRGRKANEQFF.

This sequence joins TRBV18 and TRBJ2-1; 7 nucleotides agree with TRBD1. With V trimmed by 4 bases and J by 2 bases, 8 bases remained unmatched. The CDR3 spans 16 residues. The germline gives CDR1 KGHSH, CDR2 LQKENI. This chain's CDR3 is CASSQFRDSTYNEQFF. CDR3 DNA: TGTGCCAGCTCACAGTTTCGGGACAGTACCTACAATGAGCAGTTCTTC.

V usage is TRBV6-1 and J usage is TRBJ1-2, with 7 bases that match TRBD1. Unmatched junction bases numbered 13, after V lost 2 bases and J lost 4 bases. The CDR3 covers 17 residues. Per the germline V gene, CDR1 is MNHNS and CDR2 is SASEGT. CDR3 sequence (DNA): TGTGCCAGCAGTGAATTCAGGGGGGCGACACTTGGCTATGGCTACACCTTC. It codes for CASSEFRGATLGYGYTF.

The chain couples TRBV5-8 to TRBJ2-2, with D possibly matching TRBD1 (6 bases). V was shortened by 6 bases and J by 2 bases, with 17 bases between the two germline ends. The CDR3 loop spans 16 amino acids. The germline V gene encodes CDR1 SGHTS and CDR2 YDEGEE. CDR3 amino acids: CASIRPGTQNTGELFF. The CDR3, as DNA: TGTGCCAGCATACGACCCGGGACACAAAACACCGGGGAGCTGTTTTTT.

This clone was detected once. This rearrangement joins TRBV6-5 to TRBJ1-1; unclear D gene. The CDR3 runs 13 residues. Trimming took 3 bases from V and 1 from J, leaving 6 bases between them. CDR1 is MNHEY and CDR2 is SVGAGI in the germline V gene. This CDR3 reads CASSYTGNTEAFF. The CDR3 nucleotides are TGTGCCAGCAGTTATACGGGGAACACTGAAGCTTTCTTT.